This TCR beta chain was found in a study of PD-L1 blockade in urothelial cancer. There were between 1 and 8 samples from each patient, taken pretreatment and on-treatment. PCRs each included synthetic TCR analog templates spiked in. Libraries were prepared by immunoSEQ multiplex PCR; TCRdb keeps only in-frame clonotypes and omits some of them. The table has 90,000 to 120,000 clones, about 85% seen once. Here the sequenced sample was PBMCs, taken around atezolizumab (anti-PD-L1) treatment. The TCR sequence derives from a man over 45 with urothelial cancer.

The CDR3 DNA is TGTGCCAGCAGCCAAGACTATCAGGGGCCCCAGTACTTC. This gives the protein CASSQDYQGPQYF. The chain is built from TRBV14 and TRBJ2-5; D perhaps matches TRBD1 (6 bases). V gave up 0 bases and J gave up 9 bases, with 11 bases separating them. This CDR3 has 13 amino acids. The germline CDR1 and CDR2 sequences are SGHDN and FVKESK.